What follows are 7 T cell receptor beta chains derived from one specimen sequenced in a study of T cells in localized non-small cell lung cancer. Data came from immunoSEQ multiplex PCR; TCRdb stores just in-frame clones and leaves some out. The data contain more than 700 clones, 24% of them seen just once; the ten biggest clones take up under 25%. The specimen comprised lung tumor tissue, sampled before any cancer treatment. The source is a woman aged 35 to 70 with stage I squamous cell lung carcinoma.

This clone is categorized as medium-sized. The V and J genes are TRBV7-2 and TRBJ2-2; D not resolved. The V gene's germline CDR1 is SGHTA and CDR2 FQGNSA. V gave up 4 bases and J gave up 6 bases, with 9 bases separating them. The CDR3 has 13 amino acids. The CDR3 is CASSSRLAGELFF. CDR3 nucleotides: TGTGCCAGCAGCTCTCGGTTGGCCGGGGAGCTGTTTTTT.

The chain employs TRBV18 and TRBJ1-1; no definite D call. Germline V gene sequence: CDR1 KGHSH, CDR2 LQKENI. V lost 9 bases and J lost 3, with 20 bases in between. The CDR3 is 15 residues long. The CDR3 DNA reads TGTGCCAGTCATCATGCCCCGCCTGACTACACTGAAGCTTTCTTT. This sequence encodes CASHHAPPDYTEAFF.

This clone is deemed medium-sized. J is TRBJ2-2 and V is TRBV11-3, with D possibly being TRBD2 (5 bases). V was cut by 4 bases and J by 5 bases, with 11 bases left in between. The CDR3 is 14 amino acids. Per germline, CDR1 SGHNT and CDR2 YENEEA. CDR3 nucleotides: TGTGCCAGCAGCTACGGACTCGCTACCGGGGAGCTGTTTTTT. Translated, it gives CASSYGLATGELFF.

This clone was observed a handful of times. The chain uses TRBV6-8 and TRBJ1-1, with D tentatively TRBD1 (5 bases). The CDR3 loop spans 14 amino acids. Trimming stripped 6 bases from V and 4 bases from J, with 15 bases between. The germline gives CDR1 MNHGY, CDR2 SAAAGT. The CDR3, as DNA: TGTGCCAGCAGCTCCGGGACGAGGGGCACTGAAGCTTTCTTT. Amino acids: CASSSGTRGTEAFF.

The chain combines TRBV28 with TRBJ2-3; 9 bases match TRBD2. This CDR3 has 14 residues. V shed 3 bases, J shed 4 bases, and the junction held 2 bases outside the gene matches. CDR1 and CDR2 from the germline V gene are MDHEN and SYDVKM. The CDR3 coding sequence is TGTGCCAGCAGTTTGGCGGGAGGGGCAGATACGCAGTATTTT. Translation: CASSLAGGADTQYF.

The rearrangement joins TRBV18 to TRBJ2-7; TRBD1 agrees at 7 bases. V shed 3 bases and J 2 bases; nucleotides not matched to a gene: 7. CDR1 is KGHSH and CDR2 is LQKENI in the germline V gene. The length of the CDR3 is 15 residues. The CDR3 nucleotides are TGTGCCAGCTCACCTCTCTCCACAGGGGCCTACGAGCAGTACTTC. Translating gives CASSPLSTGAYEQYF.

The rearrangement joins TRBV30 to TRBJ2-5; the match to TRBD1 covers 8 bases. The CDR3 is 11 residues long. After removal of 5 bases from V and 5 bases from J, the junction contained 1 base not matched to a gene. Germline V CDR1 and CDR2: GTSNPN, SVGIG (reference sequence). The CDR3 loop is CAWDRGETQYF. The CDR3, as DNA: TGTGCCTGGGACAGGGGTGAGACCCAGTACTTC.